This T cell receptor (beta chain) was obtained from a study of T-cell memory formation after mild COVID-19. Turning to the study itself: Most TCR clusters belonged to a single donor. General observations from the study: Second-wave clones reaching peak frequency on day 37 lacked confirmed SARS-CoV-2 specificity. Clones that got smaller from day 15 to 85 had even CD4/CD8, while clones growing later tipped toward CD4+.

TCRdb independently ran MiXCR on the 5' RACE reads; one entry per CDR3 protein. The sample shows around 450,000 distinct CDR3 sequences, roughly 24% of them seen only once. To note about this clonotype: Antigen unknown.

The CDR3 sequence is 16 residues long. Trimming removed 0 bases at V and 2 bases at J, with 14 bases between. Germline-derived CDR1 and CDR2 are MGHRA and YSYEKL. The receptor was derived from an adult woman who had mild COVID-19 (a few samples of this study predate the infection). Cell type and time point are not known. Sequencing was performed on PBMCs or a T cell subset sorted from them (not recorded which). J is TRBJ2-7 and V is TRBV4-1, with a weak D call TRBD2 (5 bases). The CDR3 DNA reads as TGCGCCAGCAGCCAAGATGAGGGTGCGATTGCCTACGAGCAGTACTTC. This encodes CASSQDEGAIAYEQYF.